These 27 T cell receptor beta chains share one sample of origin, sequenced in a study of molecular identifiers for immune sequencing clone quantification. TCRdb processed the PCR reads anew with MiXCR; each CDR3 protein has one entry. The sample has hundreds of thousands of distinct CDR3 sequences, nearly 20% seen once. Sequenced: naive CD8+ T cells from blood, with Jurkat cell RNA spiked in. Stated subset: FACS-sorted CD8+CD4-CCR7+CD45RA+ naive T cells. The receptor source for this set is a human donor in good health. Some libraries in this study had Jurkat cell RNA spiked in.

The rearrangement joins TRBV6-2 or TRBV6-3 to TRBJ2-5; unclear D gene. The germline CDR1 and CDR2 sequences are MNHEY and SVGEGT. V was pared by 7 bases and J by 0 bases, with 12 bases between. This CDR3 has 14 residues. CDR3: CASTNGRYQETQYF. In nucleotides, the CDR3 is TGTGCCAGCACTAACGGCAGATACCAAGAGACCCAGTACTTC.

There are many counts of this clonotype. The V gene is TRBV27, the J gene TRBJ2-1, with a tentative D call TRBD2 (6 bases). Germline CDR1 MNHEY, CDR2 SMNVEV (reference sequence). Trimming shortened V by 3 bases and J by 5 bases, and 14 bases separated the two germline ends. The CDR3 totals 15 residues. CDR3 protein: CASSLFAGRNNEQFF. The DNA of the CDR3 is TGTGCCAGCAGTTTGTTTGCGGGGAGAAACAATGAGCAGTTCTTC.

This clonotype was seen only a few times. The DNA of the CDR3 is TGTGCCACGGGTCCGGGGACCTTTGGGGCTGAAGCTTTCTTT. Translated: CATGPGTFGAEAFF. This sequence joins TRBV6-5 and TRBJ1-1; possibly TRBD1 for D (5 bases). CDR3 size: 14 residues. The germline V gene has CDR1 MNHEY and CDR2 SVGAGI. Trimming left V 10 bases short and J 6 bases short, with 21 bases between.

This clonotype was found many times. The chain combines TRBV7-6 with TRBJ1-6; the D gene is possibly TRBD1 (6 bases). The germline CDR1 and CDR2 sequences are SGHVS and FNYEAQ. This CDR3 has 14 residues. V lost 1 base to trimming and J lost 6 bases, with 7 bases between them. The DNA of the CDR3 is TGTGCCAGCAGCTTAGAGGACAGTAATTCACCCCTCCACTTT. This codes for CASSLEDSNSPLHF.

Note on this clonotype: This likely comes from a read error, as the CDR3 has no conserved phenylalanine or tryptophan at its end. The rearrangement joins TRBV27 to TRBJ2-7; the match to TRBD2 covers 7 bases. V was clipped by 2 bases and J by 7 bases; unmatched bases: 14. The CDR3 is 16 amino acids. CDR1 is MNHEY and CDR2 is SMNVEV in the germline V gene (reference sequence). CDR3 sequence reads: CASSLLSPGGPSEQYS. The CDR3 nucleotides read TGTGCCAGCAGTTTACTATCTCCGGGGGGTCCTTCGGAGCAGTACTCC.

In the case of this clonotype: A junction boundary mismatches the germline segment, possibly from a read error. The gene calls are TRBV4-1 and TRBJ2-1; the D gene is possibly TRBD1 (6 bases). Germline V gene data show CDR1 as MGHRA and CDR2 as YSYEKL. This CDR3 spans 13 amino acids. CDR3 nucleotide sequence: TGCGTCAGCAGCCAACTAGGGGGCAATGAGCAGTTCTTC. It codes for CVSSQLGGNEQFF.

This clonotype came up many times. The CDR3 region has the DNA TGCAGTGCTAGAGAGGCGTACCGGGACAGGGTCACAGATACGCAGTATTTT. Encoded protein: CSAREAYRDRVTDTQYF. The V call is TRBV20-1, the J call TRBJ2-3, with 9 bases identical to TRBD1. The CDR3 runs 17 residues. Germline assignment: CDR1 DFQATT and CDR2 SNEGSKA (reference sequence). V shed 0 bases, J shed 2 bases, and the junction held 9 bases outside the gene matches.

The sample holds many counts of this clonotype. DNA of the CDR3: TGTGCCAGCAGCGTCACAGGGGGCCCTTCTAGCACAGATACGCAGTATTTT. The encoded protein is CASSVTGGPSSTDTQYF. This chain connects TRBV7-7 to TRBJ2-3, with 9 nucleotides matching TRBD1. The J segment lost 0 bases and the V segment lost 5 bases, leaving 9 bases of the junction unmatched. CDR1 and CDR2 from the germline V gene are SSHAT and FNYEAQ (reference sequence). The CDR3 runs to 17 residues. The entire variable domain, with the rest obtained from reference TRBV7-7 and TRBJ2-3, is as follows: GAGVSQSPRYKVTKRGQDVTLRCDPISSHATLYWYQQALGQGPEFLTYFNYEAQPDKSGLPSDRFSAERPEGSISTLTIQRTEQRDSAMYRCASSVTGGPSSTDTQYFGPGTRLTVL.

As regards this clonotype: A clone one base away is much larger, so this may be a read error. The chain recombines TRBV7-8 with TRBJ2-1; 7 bases fit TRBD1. CDR1 SGHVS and CDR2 FQNEAQ come from the germline V gene. The CDR3 loop spans 15 amino acids. CDR3 region: CAGSLEGQAGNEQFF. The CDR3 DNA reads TGTGCCGGCAGCCTCGAAGGACAGGCGGGCAATGAGCAGTTCTTC.

About this clonotype: This may be a read error, as it is one base from a much larger clone. Here the CDR3 reads CASSFWRQGANNEQFF. The CDR3 nucleotides are TGCGCCAGCAGCTTTTGGCGTCAGGGGGCCAACAATGAGCAGTTCTTC. This rearrangement joins TRBV5-1 to TRBJ2-1; 8 nucleotides line up with TRBD1. The CDR3 is 16 amino acids. Trimming removed 2 bases from V and 5 bases from J; junction bases left unmatched: 9. The germline V gene has CDR1 SGHRS and CDR2 YFSETQ. Supplemented by reference TRBV5-1 and TRBJ2-1, the full variable domain reads KAGVTQTPRYLIKTRGQQVTLSCSPISGHRSVSWYQQTPGQGLQFLFEYFSETQRNKGNFPGRFSGRQFSNSRSEMNVSTLELGDSALYLCASSFWRQGANNEQFFGPGTRLTVL.

The chain carries TRBV5-6 and TRBJ2-5; a possible D gene is TRBD2 (7 bases). The V and J ends lost 3 bases and 10 bases respectively, with 22 bases between them. From germline, CDR1 is SGHDT and CDR2 YYEEEE. The CDR3 is 15 amino acids. The CDR3 loop reads CASSWGVGGGFDQYF. The CDR3, as DNA: TGTGCCAGCAGCTGGGGAGTGGGGGGGGGCTTCGACCAGTACTTC.

This clonotype was detected many times. This rearrangement joins TRBV20-1 to TRBJ2-7, with 8 bases matching TRBD2. Germline V gene sequence: CDR1 DFQATT, CDR2 SNEGSKA (reference sequence). The trim removed 0 bases at V and 8 bases at J, leaving 12 bases unmatched. The length of the CDR3 is 15 residues. Here the CDR3 reads CSAREFTSGGWQQYF. CDR3 nucleotide sequence: TGCAGTGCTAGAGAATTTACTAGCGGAGGGTGGCAGCAGTACTTC.

This clonotype has at least ten counts. This chain connects TRBV4-1 to TRBJ2-1; D not certain. This CDR3 comprises 17 residues. The germline V and J ends were trimmed by 3 bases and 0 bases, with 15 bases remaining between them. Germline values: CDR1 MGHRA, CDR2 YSYEKL. CDR3 amino acids: CASSQNLELSSYNEQFF. The CDR3 DNA reads TGCGCCAGCAGCCAGAACCTTGAGCTGAGCTCCTACAATGAGCAGTTCTTC.

Many counts were recorded for this clonotype. The V call is TRBV4-3, the J call TRBJ1-3; D remains ambiguous. This CDR3 is built from 15 residues. The ends were cut back, 0 bases at V and 4 bases at J, with 10 bases in the middle. In germline, CDR1 is LGHNA, CDR2 YSLEER. The DNA of the CDR3 is TGCGCCAGCAGCCAAGATAGGACCGAAGGAAACACCATATATTTT. Residues: CASSQDRTEGNTIYF.

Notes on this clonotype: It may be a read error: a sequence one base away is much more abundant. The chain uses TRBV11-2 and TRBJ2-1, with D tentatively TRBD2 (6 bases). In germline, CDR1 is SGHAT, CDR2 FQNNGV. V was clipped by 0 bases and J by 12 bases, with 12 bases between them. There are 13 residues in the CDR3. CDR3 residues: CASSLDLRDRQFF. The CDR3 DNA reads TGTGCCAGCAGCTTAGACCTGCGGGACCGGCAGTTCTTC.

The gene calls are TRBV19 and TRBJ1-3; D is undetermined. This CDR3 has 14 residues. Germline assignment: CDR1 LNHDA and CDR2 SQIVND (reference sequence). Trimming cost V 8 bases and J 1 base, with 12 bases left between them. CDR3 DNA sequence: TGTGCCAGTTGGGCACGGATGTCTGGAAACACCATATATTTT. It codes for CASWARMSGNTIYF.

Worth noting for this clonotype: An end of the junction differs from the germline gene, which may be a read error. The rearrangement uses TRBV27 and TRBJ2-2; the match to TRBD1 covers 8 bases. The CDR3 is made up of 15 amino acids. Germline values: CDR1 MNHEY, CDR2 SMNVEV (reference sequence). The CDR3 nucleotides read TGTGCCAGCAGTCACGACAGGGGAGACACCGGGGAGCTGTCTTTT. As protein: CASSHDRGDTGELSF.

This clonotype was seen ten or more times. The chain links TRBV4-3 to TRBJ2-3; tentative D call: TRBD1 (6 bases). V was cut by 0 bases and J by 5 bases, with 18 bases left in between. CDR1 is LGHNA and CDR2 is YSLEER in the germline V gene. The CDR3 extends over 17 amino acids. In DNA, the CDR3 is TGCGCCAGCAGCCAAGATTGGCGGACAGACGGACAAGATACGCAGTATTTT. This gives the protein CASSQDWRTDGQDTQYF.

This clonotype was seen a few times. The chain joins TRBV27 to TRBJ2-1; TRBD1 is a possible D gene (6 bases). The CDR3 runs to 12 residues. Looked up from germline, CDR1 is MNHEY and CDR2 is SMNVEV (reference sequence). The V gene lost 4 bases and the J gene lost 9 bases, with 10 bases spanning the gap. This chain's CDR3 is CASSSTGIEQFF. The DNA for the CDR3 is TGTGCCAGCAGTTCCACAGGGATTGAGCAGTTCTTC.

This clonotype was observed many times. This sequence joins TRBV2 and TRBJ1-2; tentative D call: TRBD1 (6 bases). CDR1 and CDR2 from the germline V gene are SNHLY and FYNNEI. This CDR3 region has 16 residues. Trimming took 3 bases from V and 2 from J, leaving 16 bases between them. The CDR3 region is CASSDTQDRLNYGYTF. In DNA form, the CDR3 reads TGTGCCAGCAGTGACACACAGGACAGACTAAACTATGGCTACACCTTC.

This clonotype was picked up a small number of times. The CDR3 reads CATDEDRDVYNEQFF. CDR3 bases: TGTGCCACGGACGAGGACAGGGATGTCTACAATGAGCAGTTCTTC. The chain recombines TRBV6-2 or TRBV6-3 with TRBJ2-1, with 8 bases that match TRBD1. Losses at the gene ends were 10 bases for V and 3 bases for J; bases not matched to a gene: 11. The CDR3 runs to 15 residues. Germline CDR1 reads MNHEY; CDR2 reads SVGEGT.

This clonotype turned up a few times. V usage is TRBV4-3 and J usage is TRBJ2-7; D is possibly TRBD2 (5 bases). The CDR3 runs 14 residues. Between the trimmed V and J ends, which lost 0 bases and 7 bases, there was a span of 13 bases. Germline CDR1 is LGHNA and CDR2 is YSLEER. The DNA of the CDR3 is TGCGCCAGCAGCCAAGATAGAGGAGGTTGGGAGCAGTACTTC. This translates into CASSQDRGGWEQYF.

This clonotype was seen a handful of times. The genes are TRBV7-9 and TRBJ1-4; 10 bases align to TRBD1. Trimming took 5 bases from V and 2 from J; bases not matched to a gene: 8. Looked up from germline, CDR1 is SEHNR and CDR2 is FQNEAQ (reference sequence). The CDR3 loop spans 17 amino acids. CDR3 DNA sequence: TGTGCCAGCAGCCCGGACAGGGGGAGGACGACTAATGAAAAACTGTTTTTT. This sequence encodes CASSPDRGRTTNEKLFF.

This clonotype was found a few times. A much larger clone lies one base from this, so it may be a read error. Here the CDR3 reads CASSSLLGGAGNPPLHF. The CDR3 DNA reads TGTGCCAGCAGCTCTCTGCTTGGGGGGGCGGGGAATCCACCCCTCCACTTT. The rearrangement uses TRBV28 and TRBJ1-6; TRBD1 is a possible D gene (6 bases). Trimming removed 6 bases at V and 11 bases at J, with 26 bases between. From germline, CDR1 is MDHEN and CDR2 SYDVKM. There are 17 residues in the CDR3.

Regarding this clonotype: This clone may be a read error of a much larger clone one base away. The genes are TRBV6-2 or TRBV6-3 and TRBJ1-5; 8 positions match TRBD1. The CDR3 contains 14 residues. Germline CDR1 is MNHEY and CDR2 is SVGEGT. The CDR3 DNA is TGTACCAGCACACTGGGGACAGGATATCAGCCCCAGCATTTT. Its translation is CTSTLGTGYQPQHF.

About this clonotype: A much larger clone differs from this one at a single base, so this may be a read error. The chain employs TRBV15 and TRBJ2-7, with D perhaps TRBD2 (5 bases). This CDR3 spans 14 amino acids. Germline V lookup: CDR1 LNHNV, CDR2 YYDKDF (reference sequence). V was clipped by 4 bases and J by 3 bases, with 13 bases between them. The CDR3 loop is CATSKEELVYEQYF. In DNA form, the CDR3 reads TGTGCCACCAGCAAGGAGGAGCTAGTCTACGAGCAGTACTTC.

For this clonotype: This could be a read error, since a much larger clone is one nucleotide away. The conserved closing phenylalanine or tryptophan is absent in this CDR3, likely reflecting a read error. The chain employs TRBV29-1 and TRBJ2-2; 8 bases agree with TRBD2. The CDR3 extends over 11 amino acids. J gave up 6 bases and V 6 bases, and 0 bases lay outside the gene matches. From germline, CDR1 is SQVTM and CDR2 ANQGSEA. The CDR3 region has the DNA TGCAGCGTCGGGGGGGCCGGGGAGCTGTTTTTG. Encoded protein: CSVGGAGELFL.